This T cell receptor (beta chain) emerged from a study of T-cell memory formation after mild COVID-19 (dated by TCRdb to about 2021). About the full investigation: TCR sequence clusters from the two donors were largely donor specific. T-cell clones expanding and contracting after mild COVID-19 in two donors were tracked by longitudinal TCRalpha and TCRbeta repertoire sequencing. Two young, previously healthy adult volunteers made up the cohort, one male and one female. Broad study findings and their caveats: The study included only a couple of mild cases, and larger cohorts that include severe cases with pre-infection samples were judged to be necessary. Clones that contracted from day 15 to 85 showed balanced CD4/CD8 phenotypes, whereas a second wave of clones that expanded from day 15 to 37 leaned towards CD4+. Contracting CD4+ clones appeared mostly in the CM and EM memory subsets, whereas CD8+ clones were enriched in EMRA. Some responding clones were found in pre-infection memory, which suggests that pre-existing cross-reactive memory T cells took part in the SARS-CoV-2 response. Whether the second-wave clones peaking on day 37 were SARS-CoV-2 specific was not confirmed.

Ficoll-Paque density gradient centrifugation was the method used to isolate PBMCs. The sample was run on an Illumina NovaSeq 6000. Using 5'RACE with constant-segment primers, TCRalpha and TCRbeta cDNA libraries were constructed, with sample barcodes and unique molecular identifiers added in the process. RNA was extracted from every sample with Trizol reagent. Libraries were amplified in two PCR steps, with a second sample barcode and Illumina TruSeq adapters added in the second step. The libraries were sequenced on an Illumina NovaSeq using 2 x 150 bp paired-end reads. The original pipeline was this. Reads were demultiplexed and collapsed into UMI-guided consensus sequences with migec v1.2.7. Using mixcr v2.1.11, UMI consensuses were aligned to TRA and TRB V and J templates and then assembled into clonotypes. A clonotype was counted as expanded or contracted only if both edgeR and NoisET called the change significant, with noise models trained on biological replicates. For edgeR calls, the thresholds were a false discovery rate-adjusted p below 0.01 and a log2 fold-change of 1. As an exploratory analysis of dynamics, max-normalized trajectories of the 1000 most abundant clonotypes were examined with PCA combined with hierarchical clustering. Separately sequenced CD4+ and CD8+ repertoires were used to assign the CD4 or CD8 phenotype of responding clones. TCRdb reprocessing: public reads trimmed at Q25 with fastp, clones called with MiXCR, in-frame beta chains kept. Identical CDR3 proteins give one entry, which carries the most common genes and DNA. The V and J calls were determined by TCRdb, not by the authors. The sample has about 470,000 distinct CDR3 sequences on record, around 27% of them singletons. The top ten clonotypes cover around an eighth of the sample.

This clonotype was observed a handful of times. What this receptor recognizes is not known. No base-level quality is on record; no much larger clone is a single base apart. Between the V and J ends, shortened by 5 bases and 8 bases respectively, the junction contains 6 bases. There are 11 amino acids in the CDR3, from cysteine to phenylalanine inclusive. CDR3 DNA is the only sequence kept; it has 33 bases, read in frame from the first base. In the germline V gene (reference sequence), CDR1 corresponds to SEHNR and CDR2 to FQNEAQ. This clonotype originated in an adult woman who had mild COVID-19 (a few samples of this study predate the infection). The sample titles of this study are shuffled in the database, so cell type and time point are left out; the donor was told from shared clones. Specimen: PBMCs or a T cell subset sorted from them (not recorded which). Recombination joined TRBV7-9 with TRBJ2-2, with the D gene not confidently named. The CDR3 loop reads CASSPQGELFF. The sequenced DNA is TGTGCCAGCAGCCCTCAGGGGGAGCTGTTTTTT.